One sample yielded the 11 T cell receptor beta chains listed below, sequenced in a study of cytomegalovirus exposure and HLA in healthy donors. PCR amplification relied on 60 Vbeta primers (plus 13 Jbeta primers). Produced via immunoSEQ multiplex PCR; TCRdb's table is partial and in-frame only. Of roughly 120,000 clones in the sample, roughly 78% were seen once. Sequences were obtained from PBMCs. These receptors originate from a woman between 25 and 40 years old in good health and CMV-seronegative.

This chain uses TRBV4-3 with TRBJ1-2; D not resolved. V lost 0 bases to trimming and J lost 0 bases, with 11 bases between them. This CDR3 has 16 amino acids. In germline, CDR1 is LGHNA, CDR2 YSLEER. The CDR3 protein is CASSQDHTYTNYGYTF. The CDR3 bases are TGCGCCAGCAGCCAAGATCATACTTATACTAACTATGGCTACACCTTC.

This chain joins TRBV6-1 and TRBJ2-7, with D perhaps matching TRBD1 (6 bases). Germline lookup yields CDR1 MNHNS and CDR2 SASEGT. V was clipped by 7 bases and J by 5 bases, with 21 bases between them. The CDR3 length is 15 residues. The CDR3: CASIRSRQGPDEQYF. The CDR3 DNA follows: TGTGCCAGCATCAGAAGTCGGCAGGGGCCCGACGAGCAGTACTTC.

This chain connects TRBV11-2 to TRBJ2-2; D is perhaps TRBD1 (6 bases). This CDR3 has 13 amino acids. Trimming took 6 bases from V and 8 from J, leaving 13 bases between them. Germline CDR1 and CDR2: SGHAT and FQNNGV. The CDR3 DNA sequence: TGTGCCAGCAGACCTACAGGGTGGGGGGAGCTGTTTTTT. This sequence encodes CASRPTGWGELFF.

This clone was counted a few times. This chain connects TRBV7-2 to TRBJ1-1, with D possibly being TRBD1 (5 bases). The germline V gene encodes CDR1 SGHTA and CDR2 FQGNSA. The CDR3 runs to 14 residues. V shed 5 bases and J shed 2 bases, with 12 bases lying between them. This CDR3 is CASSTSTANTEAFF. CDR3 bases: TGTGCCAGCAGCACTTCGACAGCAAACACTGAAGCTTTCTTT.

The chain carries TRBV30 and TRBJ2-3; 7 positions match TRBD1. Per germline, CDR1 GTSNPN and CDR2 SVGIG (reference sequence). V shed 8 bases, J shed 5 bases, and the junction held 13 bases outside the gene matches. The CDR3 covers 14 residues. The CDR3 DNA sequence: TGTGCCCAGAAACCGGGACAGTTCTTAGATACGCAGTATTTT. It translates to CAQKPGQFLDTQYF.

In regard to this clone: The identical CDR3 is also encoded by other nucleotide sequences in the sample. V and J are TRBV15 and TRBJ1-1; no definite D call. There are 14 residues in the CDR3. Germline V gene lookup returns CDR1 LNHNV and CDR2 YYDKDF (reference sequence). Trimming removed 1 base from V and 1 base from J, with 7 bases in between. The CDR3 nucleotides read TGTGCCACCAGCAGAGGAGGAGAGAACACTGAAGCTTTCTTT. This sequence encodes CATSRGGENTEAFF. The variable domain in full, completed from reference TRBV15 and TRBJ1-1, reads DAMVIQNPRYQVTQFGKPVTLSCSQTLNHNVMYWYQQKSSQAPKLLFHYYDKDFNNEADTPDNFQSRRPNTSFCFLDIRSPGLGDTAMYLCATSRGGENTEAFFGQGTRLTVV.

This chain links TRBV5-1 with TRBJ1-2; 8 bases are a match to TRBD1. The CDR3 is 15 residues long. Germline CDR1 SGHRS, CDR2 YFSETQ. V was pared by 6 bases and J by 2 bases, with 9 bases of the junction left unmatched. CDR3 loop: CASTPSDRGNYGYTF. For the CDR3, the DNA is TGCGCCAGCACCCCCTCCGACAGGGGAAACTATGGCTACACCTTC.

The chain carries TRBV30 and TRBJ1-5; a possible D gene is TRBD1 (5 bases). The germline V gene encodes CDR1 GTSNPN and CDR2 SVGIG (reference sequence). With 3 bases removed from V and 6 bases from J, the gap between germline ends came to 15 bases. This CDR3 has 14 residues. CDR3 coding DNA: TGTGCCTGGAGGGGTACGGGGGAGGGTCAGCCCCAGCATTTT. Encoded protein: CAWRGTGEGQPQHF.

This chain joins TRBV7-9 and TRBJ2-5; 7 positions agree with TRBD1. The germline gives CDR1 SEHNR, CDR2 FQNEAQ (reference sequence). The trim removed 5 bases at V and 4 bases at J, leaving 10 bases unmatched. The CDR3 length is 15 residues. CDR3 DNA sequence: TGTGCCAGCAGCCATAGACAGGGCCAGGGAGAGACCCAGTACTTC. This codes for CASSHRQGQGETQYF.

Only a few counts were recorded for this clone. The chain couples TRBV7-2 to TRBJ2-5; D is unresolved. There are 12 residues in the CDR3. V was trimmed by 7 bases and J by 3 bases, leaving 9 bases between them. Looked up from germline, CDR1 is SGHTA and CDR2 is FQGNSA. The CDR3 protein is CASTLREETQYF. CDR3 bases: TGTGCCAGCACCCTGAGAGAAGAGACCCAGTACTTC.

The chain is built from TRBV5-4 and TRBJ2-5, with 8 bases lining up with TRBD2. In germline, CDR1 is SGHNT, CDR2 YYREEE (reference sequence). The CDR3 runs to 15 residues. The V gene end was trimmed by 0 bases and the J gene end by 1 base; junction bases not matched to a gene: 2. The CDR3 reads CASSLAGGFQETQYF. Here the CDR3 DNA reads TGTGCCAGCAGCTTGGCGGGGGGGTTCCAAGAGACCCAGTACTTC.